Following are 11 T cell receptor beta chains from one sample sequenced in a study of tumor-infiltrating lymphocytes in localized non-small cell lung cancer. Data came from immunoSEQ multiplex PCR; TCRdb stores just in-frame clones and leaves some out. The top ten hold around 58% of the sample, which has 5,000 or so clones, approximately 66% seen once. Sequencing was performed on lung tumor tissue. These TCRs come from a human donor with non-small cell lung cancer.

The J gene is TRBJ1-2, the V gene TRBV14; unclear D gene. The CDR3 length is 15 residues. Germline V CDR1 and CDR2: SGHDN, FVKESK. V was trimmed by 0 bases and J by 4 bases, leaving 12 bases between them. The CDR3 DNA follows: TGTGCCAGCAGCCAAGACAGGAACAGTGTCTATGGCTACACCTTC. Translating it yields CASSQDRNSVYGYTF.

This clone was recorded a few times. The CDR3 region is CASSLSGTGPYEQYF. The DNA of the CDR3 is TGCGCCAGCAGCTTGTCCGGGACAGGTCCCTACGAGCAGTACTTC. The V and J genes are TRBV5-1 and TRBJ2-7; TRBD1 matches at 8 bases. Per germline, CDR1 SGHRS and CDR2 YFSETQ. After removal of 1 base from V and 2 bases from J, the junction contained 5 bases not matched to a gene. This CDR3 spans 15 amino acids.

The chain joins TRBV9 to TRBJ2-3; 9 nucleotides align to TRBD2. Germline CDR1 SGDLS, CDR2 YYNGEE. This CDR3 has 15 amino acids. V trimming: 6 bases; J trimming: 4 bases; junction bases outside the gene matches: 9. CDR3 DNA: TGTGCCAGCACCCTATCGGGACTAGCATCAGATACGCAGTATTTT. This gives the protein CASTLSGLASDTQYF.

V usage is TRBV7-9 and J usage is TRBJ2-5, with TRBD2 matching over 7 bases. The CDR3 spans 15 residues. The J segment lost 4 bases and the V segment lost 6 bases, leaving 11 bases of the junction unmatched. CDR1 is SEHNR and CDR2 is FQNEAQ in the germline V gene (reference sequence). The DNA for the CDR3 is TGTGCCAGCAGGCGTCGACTAGCCCCTGGAGAGACCCAGTACTTC. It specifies CASRRRLAPGETQYF. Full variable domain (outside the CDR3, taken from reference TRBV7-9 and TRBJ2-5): DTGVSQNPRHKITKRGQNVTFRCDPISEHNRLYWYRQTLGQGPEFLTYFQNEAQLEKSRLLSDRFSAERPKGSFSTLEIQRTEQGDSAMYLCASRRRLAPGETQYFGPGTRLLVL.

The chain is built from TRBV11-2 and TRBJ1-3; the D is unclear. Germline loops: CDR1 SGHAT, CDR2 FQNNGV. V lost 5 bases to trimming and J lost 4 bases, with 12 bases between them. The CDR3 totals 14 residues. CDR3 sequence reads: CASSGVRAGNTIYF. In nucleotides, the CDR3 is TGTGCCAGCAGCGGCGTGAGGGCCGGAAACACCATATATTTT.

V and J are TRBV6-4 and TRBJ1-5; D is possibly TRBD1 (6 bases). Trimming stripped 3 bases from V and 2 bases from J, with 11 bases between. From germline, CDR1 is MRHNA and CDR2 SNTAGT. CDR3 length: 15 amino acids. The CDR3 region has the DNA TGTGCCAGCAGTGAGACCGCAGGGGGCAATCAGCCCCAGCATTTT. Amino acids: CASSETAGGNQPQHF.

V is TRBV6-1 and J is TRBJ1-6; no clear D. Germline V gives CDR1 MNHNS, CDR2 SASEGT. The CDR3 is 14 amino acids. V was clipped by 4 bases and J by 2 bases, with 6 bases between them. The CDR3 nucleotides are TGTGCCAGCAGTGCAGGACCCTATAATTCACCCCTCCACTTT. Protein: CASSAGPYNSPLHF.

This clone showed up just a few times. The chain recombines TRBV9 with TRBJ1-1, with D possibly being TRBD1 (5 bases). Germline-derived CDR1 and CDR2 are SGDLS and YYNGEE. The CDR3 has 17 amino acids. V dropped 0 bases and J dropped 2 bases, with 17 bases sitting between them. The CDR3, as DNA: TGTGCCAGCAGCGTAGCTTGGGGACCGGCCGTTAACACTGAAGCTTTCTTT. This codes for CASSVAWGPAVNTEAFF.

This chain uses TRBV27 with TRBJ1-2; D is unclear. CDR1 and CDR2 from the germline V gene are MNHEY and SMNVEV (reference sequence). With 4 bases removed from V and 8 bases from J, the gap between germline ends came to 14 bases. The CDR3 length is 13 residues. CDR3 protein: CASSSSGVGGYTF. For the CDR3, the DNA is TGTGCCAGCAGTTCCTCAGGAGTGGGGGGCTACACCTTC.

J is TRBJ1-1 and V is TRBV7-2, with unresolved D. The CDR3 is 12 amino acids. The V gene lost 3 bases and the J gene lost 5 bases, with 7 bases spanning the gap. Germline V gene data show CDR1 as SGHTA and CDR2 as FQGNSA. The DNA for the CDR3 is TGTGCCAGCAGCTTTTACGGGACTGAAGCTTTCTTT. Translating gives CASSFYGTEAFF.

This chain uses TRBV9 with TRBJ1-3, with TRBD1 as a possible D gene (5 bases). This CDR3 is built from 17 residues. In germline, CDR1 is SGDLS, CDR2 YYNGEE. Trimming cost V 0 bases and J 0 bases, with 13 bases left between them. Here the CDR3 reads CASSVEPGTNSGNTIYF. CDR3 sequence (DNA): TGTGCCAGCAGCGTAGAACCCGGGACGAACTCTGGAAACACCATATATTTT. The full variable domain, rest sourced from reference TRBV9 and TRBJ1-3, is DSGVTQTPKHLITATGQRVTLRCSPRSGDLSVYWYQQSLDQGLQFLIQYYNGEERAKGNILERFSAQQFPDLHSELNLSSLELGDSALYFCASSVEPGTNSGNTIYFGEGSWLTVV.